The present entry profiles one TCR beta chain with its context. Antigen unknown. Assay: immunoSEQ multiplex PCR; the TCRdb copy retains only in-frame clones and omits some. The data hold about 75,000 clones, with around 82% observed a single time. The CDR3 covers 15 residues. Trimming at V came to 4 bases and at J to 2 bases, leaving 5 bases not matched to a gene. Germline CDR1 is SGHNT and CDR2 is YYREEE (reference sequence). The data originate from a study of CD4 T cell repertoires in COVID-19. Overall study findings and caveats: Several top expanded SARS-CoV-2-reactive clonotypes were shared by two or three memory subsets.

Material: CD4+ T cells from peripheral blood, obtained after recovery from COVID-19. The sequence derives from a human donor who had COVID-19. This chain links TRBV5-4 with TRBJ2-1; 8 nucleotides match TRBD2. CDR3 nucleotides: TGTGCCAGCAGCCCCCTAGCGGGTACCTACAATGAGCAGTTCTTC. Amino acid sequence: CASSPLAGTYNEQFF.